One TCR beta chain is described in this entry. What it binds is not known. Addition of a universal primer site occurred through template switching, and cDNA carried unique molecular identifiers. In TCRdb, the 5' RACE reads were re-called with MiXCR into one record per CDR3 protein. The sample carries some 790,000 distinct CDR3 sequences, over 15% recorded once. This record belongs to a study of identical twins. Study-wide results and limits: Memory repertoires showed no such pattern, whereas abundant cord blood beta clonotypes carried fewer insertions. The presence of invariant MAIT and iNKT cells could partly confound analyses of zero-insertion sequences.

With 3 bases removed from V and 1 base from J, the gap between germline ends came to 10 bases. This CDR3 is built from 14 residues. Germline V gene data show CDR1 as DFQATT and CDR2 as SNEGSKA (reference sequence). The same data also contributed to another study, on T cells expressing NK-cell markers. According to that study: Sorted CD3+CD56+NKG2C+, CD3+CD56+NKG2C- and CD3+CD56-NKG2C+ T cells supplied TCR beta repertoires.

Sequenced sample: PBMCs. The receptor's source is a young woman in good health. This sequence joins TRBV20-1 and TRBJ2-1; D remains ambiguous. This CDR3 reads CSARRRVSYNEQFF. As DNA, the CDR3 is TGCAGTGCTAGGAGGCGTGTATCCTACAATGAGCAGTTCTTC.